The 2 T cell receptor beta chains below were found in one sample sequenced in a study of long-term antiretroviral therapy in people with HIV. The immunoSEQ assay was v3.0, run at survey level. TCRdb's copy holds only in-frame clones and misses some; the assay was immunoSEQ multiplex PCR. This sample has roughly 45,000 clones, with roughly four fifths found just once. Sample: unsorted PBMCs, taken 0.8 years after starting antiretroviral therapy. These receptors were obtained from a woman aged 18-29 years with HIV.

The chain employs TRBV28 and TRBJ1-2; D gene ambiguous. The germline CDR1 and CDR2 sequences are MDHEN and SYDVKM. The CDR3 runs 13 residues. Trimming stripped 5 bases from V and 8 bases from J, with 15 bases between. The CDR3 here is CASSTGPAGGYTF. As DNA, the CDR3 is TGTGCCAGCAGTACTGGGCCAGCCGGGGGCTACACCTTC.

In the case of this clone: One junction end does not reproduce the germline sequence, and a read error may be involved. V and J are TRBV7-3 and TRBJ2-7, with TRBD1 identical over 8 bases. This CDR3 has 15 amino acids. Germline CDR1 SGHTA, CDR2 FQGTGA. CDR3 in DNA: TGTGCCAGCAGCCTAACAGGGGGATACTCCTACGAGCAGTACTTC. It codes for CASSLTGGYSYEQYF.